This entry is about one TCR beta chain. These data originate in a study of beta chain features in type 1 diabetes. Purity exceeded 95% in all sorted populations. Germline V gene data show CDR1 as MNHNS and CDR2 as SASEGT. CDR3 length: 15 residues. V was cut by 7 bases and J by 8 bases, with 21 bases left in between. Expressed TCRB transcripts got sequenced, as all isolated RNA was reverse transcribed. Sequencing used immunoSEQ multiplex PCR; TCRdb keeps in-frame clones, though not all of them. The table shows hundreds of thousands of clones, with about 12% occurring only once. The source is a man aged 18 to 30 in good health. The sample comprised naive CD4+ T cells from blood. The J gene is TRBJ2-1, the V gene TRBV6-1; D perhaps matches TRBD2 (7 bases). Written as DNA, the CDR3 is TGTGCCAGCATCGTAGGGGGGGCTTACAATGATGAGCAGTTCTTC. Residues: CASIVGGAYNDEQFF.